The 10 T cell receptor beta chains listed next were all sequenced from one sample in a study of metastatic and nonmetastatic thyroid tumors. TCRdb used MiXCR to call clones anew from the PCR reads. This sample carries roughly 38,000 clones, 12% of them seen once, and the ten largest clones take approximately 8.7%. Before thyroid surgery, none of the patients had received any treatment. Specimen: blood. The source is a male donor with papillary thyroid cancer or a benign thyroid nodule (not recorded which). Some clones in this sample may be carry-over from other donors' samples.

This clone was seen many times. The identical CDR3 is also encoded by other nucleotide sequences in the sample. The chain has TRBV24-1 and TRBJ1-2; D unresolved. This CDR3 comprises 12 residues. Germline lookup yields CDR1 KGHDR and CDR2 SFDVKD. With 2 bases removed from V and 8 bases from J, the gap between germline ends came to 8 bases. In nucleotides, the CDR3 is TGTGCCACCAGTGATTCCCAGAAGGGCTACACCTTC. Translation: CATSDSQKGYTF.

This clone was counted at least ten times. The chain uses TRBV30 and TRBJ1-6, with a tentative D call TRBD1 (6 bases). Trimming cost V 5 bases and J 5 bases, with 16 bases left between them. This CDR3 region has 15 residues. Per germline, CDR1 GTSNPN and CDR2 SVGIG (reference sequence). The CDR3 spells CAWGRGASHNSPLHF. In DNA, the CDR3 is TGTGCCTGGGGGAGGGGGGCCAGCCATAATTCACCCCTCCACTTT. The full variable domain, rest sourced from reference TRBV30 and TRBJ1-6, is SQTIHQWPATLVQPVGSPLSLECTVEGTSNPNLYWYRQAAGRGLQLLFYSVGIGQISSEVPQNLSASRPQDRQFILSSKKLLLSDSGFYLCAWGRGASHNSPLHFGNGTRLTVT.

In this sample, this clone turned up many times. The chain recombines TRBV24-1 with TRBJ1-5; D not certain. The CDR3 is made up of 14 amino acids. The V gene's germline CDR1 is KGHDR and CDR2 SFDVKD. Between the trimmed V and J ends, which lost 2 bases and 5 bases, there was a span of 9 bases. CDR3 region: CATSDSKSHQPQHF. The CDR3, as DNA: TGTGCCACCAGTGATTCTAAAAGCCATCAGCCCCAGCATTTT.

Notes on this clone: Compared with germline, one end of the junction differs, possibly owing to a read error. CDR3 sequence reads: CVSSESSGGADTQYF. CDR3 bases: TGTGTCAGCAGTGAAAGTTCTGGAGGGGCAGATACGCAGTATTTT. The chain combines TRBV6-4 with TRBJ2-3; a weak D match, TRBD2 (6 bases). The CDR3 has 15 amino acids. Germline CDR1 is MRHNA and CDR2 is SNTAGT.

This CDR3 is CSAKYLGRAYEQYF. The CDR3 DNA sequence: TGCAGTGCTAAATATCTGGGGAGAGCGTACGAGCAGTACTTC. The chain recombines TRBV20-1 with TRBJ2-7, with D tentatively TRBD2 (5 bases). With 4 bases removed from V and 4 bases from J, the gap between germline ends came to 17 bases. This CDR3 has 14 amino acids. Germline lookup yields CDR1 DFQATT and CDR2 SNEGSKA (reference sequence).

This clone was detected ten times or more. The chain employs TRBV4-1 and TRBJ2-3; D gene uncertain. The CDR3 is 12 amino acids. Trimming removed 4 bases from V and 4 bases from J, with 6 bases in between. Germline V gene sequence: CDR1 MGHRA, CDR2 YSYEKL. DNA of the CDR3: TGCGCCAGCAGCCTCTTGGCAGATACGCAGTATTTT. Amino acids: CASSLLADTQYF.

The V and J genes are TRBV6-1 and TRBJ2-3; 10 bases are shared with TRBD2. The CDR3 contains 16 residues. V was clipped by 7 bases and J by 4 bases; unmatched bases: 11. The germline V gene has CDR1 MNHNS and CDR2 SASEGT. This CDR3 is CASIPQSSGSADTQYF. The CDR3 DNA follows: TGTGCCAGCATTCCTCAGTCTAGCGGGAGTGCAGATACGCAGTATTTT.

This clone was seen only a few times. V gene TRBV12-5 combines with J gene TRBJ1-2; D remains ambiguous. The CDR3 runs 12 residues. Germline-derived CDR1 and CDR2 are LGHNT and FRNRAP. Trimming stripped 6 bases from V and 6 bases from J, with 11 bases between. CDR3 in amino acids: CASGDGGHGYTF. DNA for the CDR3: TGTGCTAGTGGGGACGGAGGGCATGGCTACACCTTC.

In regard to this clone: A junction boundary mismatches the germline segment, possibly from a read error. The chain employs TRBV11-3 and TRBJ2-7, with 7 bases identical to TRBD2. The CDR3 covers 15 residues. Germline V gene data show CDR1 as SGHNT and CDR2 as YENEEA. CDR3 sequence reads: CASSLVVAGAHEQYF. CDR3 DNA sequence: TGTGCCAGCAGCTTAGTGGTGGCGGGAGCCCACGAGCAGTACTTT.

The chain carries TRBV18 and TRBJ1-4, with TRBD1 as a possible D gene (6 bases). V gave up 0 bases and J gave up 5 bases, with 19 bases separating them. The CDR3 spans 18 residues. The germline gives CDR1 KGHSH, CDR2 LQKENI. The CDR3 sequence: CASSPPSGSGGPNEKLFF. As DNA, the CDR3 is TGTGCCAGCTCACCACCGAGTGGTTCGGGGGGCCCAAATGAAAAACTGTTTTTT.